One sample yielded the 32 T cell receptor beta chains listed below, sequenced in a study of radiation and T cells in renal cell carcinoma. Time point specified: blood 2 weeks post-SBRT. Treatment defined: 15 Gy SBRT to primary tumor, nephrectomy 4 weeks later. The repertoire was sequenced with immunoSEQ multiplex PCR; TCRdb's copy has only in-frame clones and lacks some. Altogether about 47,000 clones are present, less than 85% being singletons, with the ten largest covering around 31%. Material: blood, obtained from a patient whose treatment included radiotherapy and nephrectomy. The receptors were gathered from a woman in her sixties or seventies with renal cell carcinoma.

The V call is TRBV10-3, the J call TRBJ1-4, with D possibly TRBD1 on 5 matching bases. Trimming pared 8 bases from V and 1 base from J, leaving 14 bases between. Germline V gives CDR1 ENHRY, CDR2 SYGVKD. This CDR3 is 15 amino acids long. This chain's CDR3 is CAISEGEVTNEKLFF. Here the CDR3 DNA reads TGTGCCATCTCAGAAGGGGAGGTAACTAATGAAAAACTGTTTTTT.

This clone was observed a few times. The rearrangement links TRBV2 to TRBJ2-7; TRBD1 agrees at 7 bases. This CDR3 spans 13 amino acids. Trimming cost V 10 bases and J 1 base; bases outside gene matches: 7. The germline CDR1 and CDR2 sequences are SNHLY and FYNNEI. The CDR3 nucleotides are TGTGCCATCACCGGGACAGATTCCTACGAGCAGTACTTC. Its protein product is CAITGTDSYEQYF.

The V gene is TRBV18, the J gene TRBJ2-7; D not certain. The V end was cut by 3 bases, the J end by 0 bases, with 9 bases between. The length of the CDR3 is 14 residues. Per germline, CDR1 KGHSH and CDR2 LQKENI. CDR3 amino acids: CASSPTWSSYEQYF. The CDR3, as DNA: TGTGCCAGCTCACCGACGTGGAGCTCCTACGAGCAGTACTTC.

V usage is TRBV5-1 and J usage is TRBJ2-7, with 7 bases that match TRBD2. Trimming removed 3 bases from V and 5 bases from J; junction bases left unmatched: 11. Germline values: CDR1 SGHRS, CDR2 YFSETQ. The CDR3 consists of 15 residues. CDR3 coding DNA: TGCGCCAGCAGCTCTAGCGGAGAGGGCATCAACGAGCAGTACTTC. Amino acid sequence: CASSSSGEGINEQYF.

The V and J genes are TRBV19 and TRBJ1-2; a weak D match, TRBD1 (6 bases). V was pared by 7 bases and J by 5 bases, with 23 bases between. Germline V gives CDR1 LNHDA, CDR2 SQIVND (reference sequence). The CDR3 sequence is 16 residues long. The CDR3 protein is CASTQGGGHGRYGYTF. The CDR3 coding sequence is TGTGCCAGTACTCAAGGGGGGGGACACGGACGATATGGCTACACCTTC.

This clone occurred many times. This sequence joins TRBV2 and TRBJ2-7, with 9 bases matching TRBD1. Trimming at V came to 7 bases and at J to 2 bases, leaving 6 bases not matched to a gene. The CDR3 extends over 14 amino acids. Germline V CDR1 and CDR2: SNHLY, FYNNEI. The CDR3 loop is CASMGGQGPYEQYF. The CDR3 region has the DNA TGTGCCAGCATGGGGGGACAGGGTCCCTACGAGCAGTACTTC.

The rearrangement joins TRBV4-1 to TRBJ1-2, with D possibly matching TRBD1 (5 bases). Trimming removed 1 base at V and 4 bases at J, with 10 bases between. This CDR3 is 14 amino acids long. From germline, CDR1 is MGHRA and CDR2 YSYEKL. In DNA form, the CDR3 reads TGCGCCAGCAGCCAAGGGAGGGGTATCTATGGCTACACCTTC. This encodes CASSQGRGIYGYTF.

This clone was detected only a few times. The rearrangement links TRBV5-1 to TRBJ2-7, with D possibly matching TRBD2 (6 bases). Germline CDR1 reads SGHRS; CDR2 reads YFSETQ. With 4 bases removed from V and 3 bases from J, the gap between germline ends came to 14 bases. This CDR3 spans 14 amino acids. The CDR3 DNA sequence: TGCGCCAGCAGCCCCGGAGGGGCGATCTACGAGCAGTACTTC. Its protein product is CASSPGGAIYEQYF.

This clone was seen only a few times. The chain employs TRBV4-3 and TRBJ2-1; TRBD2 aligns across 7 bases. Per germline, CDR1 LGHNA and CDR2 YSLEER. The CDR3 has 15 residues. The junction had 2 bases not matched to a gene; V was cut back by 0 bases and J by 3 bases. The CDR3, as DNA: TGCGCCAGCAGCCAAGATCGCGGGAGCTACAATGAGCAGTTCTTC. It codes for CASSQDRGSYNEQFF.

The V and J genes are TRBV6-5 and TRBJ2-2; D is undetermined. The V end was cut by 7 bases, the J end by 5 bases, with 8 bases between. The CDR3 loop spans 12 amino acids. In germline, CDR1 is MNHEY, CDR2 SVGAGI. CDR3 sequence: CASTLYTGELFF. CDR3 DNA: TGTGCCAGCACTCTTTATACCGGGGAGCTGTTTTTT.

This clone was detected only a few times. The rearrangement links TRBV12-5 to TRBJ2-7, with D possibly matching TRBD1 (5 bases). Trimming removed 7 bases from V and 2 bases from J, with 15 bases in between. CDR1 is LGHNT, CDR2 FRNRAP, per germline. The CDR3 covers 14 residues. CDR3 residues: CASALTDITYEQYF. The DNA of the CDR3 is TGTGCTAGTGCCCTGACGGACATTACCTACGAGCAGTACTTC.

The chain couples TRBV7-8 to TRBJ2-5; D gene uncertain. Per the germline V gene, CDR1 is SGHVS and CDR2 is FQNEAQ. The length of the CDR3 is 13 residues. V was pared by 0 bases and J by 2 bases, with 4 bases between. The CDR3 is CASSLASQETQYF. CDR3 in DNA: TGTGCCAGCAGCTTAGCGAGTCAAGAGACCCAGTACTTC.

This clone was seen once. The J gene is TRBJ1-5, the V gene TRBV18, with D perhaps matching TRBD1 (5 bases). This CDR3 contains 15 residues. Germline V gene lookup returns CDR1 KGHSH and CDR2 LQKENI. V lost 4 bases, J lost 0 bases, and 10 bases lay in between. CDR3 DNA sequence: TGTGCCAGCTCACGGATTGACAGTAGCAATCAGCCCCAGCATTTT. Its translation is CASSRIDSSNQPQHF. Full variable domain (remainder filled in from reference TRBV18 and TRBJ1-5): NAGVMQNPRHLVRRRGQEARLRCSPMKGHSHVYWYRQLPEEGLKFMVYLQKENIIDESGMPKERFSAEFPKEGPSILRIQQVVRGDSAAYFCASSRIDSSNQPQHFGDGTRLSIL.

The rearrangement uses TRBV7-2 and TRBJ1-4, with D unclear. The CDR3 sequence is 13 residues long. V lost 5 bases and J 5 bases, leaving 9 bases between the germline ends. Per the germline V gene, CDR1 is SGHTA and CDR2 is FQGNSA. The chain's CDR3 is CASSRERNEKLFF. CDR3 DNA sequence: TGTGCCAGCAGCCGAGAACGGAATGAAAAACTGTTTTTT. The whole variable domain, filled in from reference TRBV7-2 and TRBJ1-4, reads GAGVSQSPSNKVTEKGKDVELRCDPISGHTALYWYRQSLGQGLEFLIYFQGNSAPDKSGLPSDRFSAERTGGSVSTLTIQRTQQEDSAVYLCASSRERNEKLFFGSGTQLSVL.

The CDR3 region is CASSRGLSDNEQFF. CDR3 DNA sequence: TGTGCCAGCTCACGGGGACTATCTGACAATGAGCAGTTCTTC. The chain carries TRBV18 and TRBJ2-1; 7 bases are a match to TRBD2. V dropped 4 bases and J dropped 5; count of bases not matched to a gene: 5. Germline CDR1 and CDR2: KGHSH and LQKENI. CDR3 length equals 14 residues.

The V and J genes are TRBV2 and TRBJ1-1, with no clear D. CDR1 SNHLY and CDR2 FYNNEI come from the germline V gene. This CDR3 has 13 amino acids. V was shortened by 7 bases and J by 0 bases, with 9 bases between the two germline ends. The CDR3 protein is CASIRTVNTEAFF. The DNA of the CDR3 is TGTGCCAGCATCAGAACGGTGAACACTGAAGCTTTCTTT.

The genes are TRBV6-1 and TRBJ2-7, with a weak D call TRBD1 (6 bases). V was clipped by 3 bases and J by 1 base, with 10 bases between them. Looked up from germline, CDR1 is MNHNS and CDR2 is SASEGT. This CDR3 has 14 residues. The CDR3 reads CASSDYRESYEQYF. The CDR3 DNA reads TGTGCCAGCAGTGATTACAGGGAATCCTACGAGCAGTACTTC.

This clone was observed a single time. V usage is TRBV18 and J usage is TRBJ2-2, with D tentatively TRBD2 (6 bases). Germline loops: CDR1 KGHSH, CDR2 LQKENI. Trimming took off 1 base at V and 0 bases at J, with 15 bases between the two ends. The CDR3 loop spans 18 amino acids. In DNA, the CDR3 is TGTGCCAGCTCACCACGGGGTCTAGCGCGCTCGAACACCGGGGAGCTGTTTTTT. This sequence encodes CASSPRGLARSNTGELFF.

This clone was detected a few times. CDR3: CASSLGLASTDTQYF. CDR3 bases: TGTGCCAGCAGTTTAGGGCTAGCGAGCACAGATACGCAGTATTTT. The chain is built from TRBV27 and TRBJ2-3, with D possibly TRBD2 on 6 matching bases. V shed 2 bases and J shed 0 bases, with 9 bases lying between them. CDR3 length equals 15 residues. CDR1 MNHEY and CDR2 SMNVEV come from the germline V gene (reference sequence).

This clone was detected once. V and J are TRBV6-1 and TRBJ1-2, with a weak D call TRBD1 (6 bases). CDR3 length equals 14 residues. CDR1 and CDR2 (germline): MNHNS, SASEGT. The ends were cut back, 6 bases at V and 3 bases at J, with 14 bases in the middle. CDR3 nucleotide sequence: TGTGCCAGCAGAGGGTGGGGGCAGGACTATGGCTACACCTTC. Its translation: CASRGWGQDYGYTF.

The chain has TRBV7-2 and TRBJ2-5, with D perhaps being TRBD1 or TRBD2 (5 bases each). V lost 5 bases and J 5 bases, leaving 18 bases between the germline ends. The CDR3 runs 15 residues. Germline CDR1 and CDR2: SGHTA and FQGNSA. CDR3 in DNA: TGTGCCAGCAGCCAAACCCGGGACCCAAGGGAGACCCAGTACTTC. Protein product: CASSQTRDPRETQYF.

The chain recombines TRBV7-9 with TRBJ1-6, with TRBD1 as a possible D gene (6 bases). Germline values: CDR1 SEHNR, CDR2 FQNEAQ (reference sequence). The CDR3 length is 14 residues. V lost 6 bases and J 7 bases, leaving 13 bases between the germline ends. This CDR3 is CASRKDSANSPLHF. CDR3 DNA: TGTGCCAGCAGAAAGGACAGCGCCAATTCACCCCTCCACTTT.

V and J are TRBV6-6 and TRBJ1-1, with D possibly matching TRBD1 (5 bases). CDR3 length: 13 amino acids. CDR1 is MNHNY, CDR2 SVGAGI, per germline (reference sequence). CDR3 bases: TGTGCTATTAAAGGGGTTTTGGGCACTGAAGCTTTCTTT. Its protein is CAIKGVLGTEAFF.

V usage is TRBV5-1 and J usage is TRBJ1-4, with D hard to call. With 4 bases removed from V and 3 bases from J, the gap between germline ends came to 13 bases. The CDR3 covers 15 residues. CDR1 is SGHRS and CDR2 is YFSETQ in the germline V gene. CDR3 sequence reads: CASSLAGRANEKLFF. CDR3 DNA: TGCGCCAGCAGCCTCGCTGGTAGGGCTAATGAAAAACTGTTTTTT. Together with reference TRBV5-1 and TRBJ1-4, the CDR3 gives the full variable domain: KAGVTQTPRYLIKTRGQQVTLSCSPISGHRSVSWYQQTPGQGLQFLFEYFSETQRNKGNFPGRFSGRQFSNSRSEMNVSTLELGDSALYLCASSLAGRANEKLFFGSGTQLSVL.

The chain combines TRBV5-1 with TRBJ2-7, with a tentative D call TRBD1 (6 bases). This CDR3 spans 13 amino acids. Germline assignment: CDR1 SGHRS and CDR2 YFSETQ. The V end lost 4 bases, the J end lost 2 bases, and 10 bases lay between the germline ends. CDR3 bases: TGCGCCAGCAGCCGGGACAAACCCTACGAGCAGTACTTC. Its translation is CASSRDKPYEQYF.

The CDR3 DNA reads as TGTGCCAGCAGAACAACAGGGGCTTCACCCCTCCACTTT. As protein: CASRTTGASPLHF. V and J are TRBV6-5 and TRBJ1-6; 7 bases align to TRBD1. The germline CDR1 and CDR2 sequences are MNHEY and SVGAGI. This CDR3 spans 13 amino acids. V lost 6 bases and J lost 9; bases outside the gene matches: 5.

The V and J genes are TRBV5-1 and TRBJ2-1; the D gene is possibly TRBD2 (6 bases). CDR1 SGHRS and CDR2 YFSETQ come from the germline V gene. Trimming took off 5 bases at V and 3 bases at J, with 12 bases between the two ends. The CDR3 covers 14 residues. In DNA form, the CDR3 reads TGCGCCAGCAGGCGGGACGGCTACTACAATGAGCAGTTCTTC. It codes for CASRRDGYYNEQFF. The whole variable domain, remainder taken from reference TRBV5-1 and TRBJ2-1, is KAGVTQTPRYLIKTRGQQVTLSCSPISGHRSVSWYQQTPGQGLQFLFEYFSETQRNKGNFPGRFSGRQFSNSRSEMNVSTLELGDSALYLCASRRDGYYNEQFFGPGTRLTVL.

The rearrangement links TRBV7-3 to TRBJ1-1; no clear D gene. V gave up 1 base and J gave up 5 bases, with 11 bases separating them. The CDR3 loop spans 14 amino acids. From germline, CDR1 is SGHTA and CDR2 FQGTGA. In nucleotides, the CDR3 is TGTGCCAGCAGCTTAAGAGGAGGTGAGACTGAAGCTTTCTTT. Its translation is CASSLRGGETEAFF.

This chain links TRBV30 with TRBJ2-7, with 8 nucleotides matching TRBD2. The CDR3 sequence is 14 residues long. The junction had 8 bases not matched to a gene; V was cut back by 0 bases and J by 7 bases. Germline assignment: CDR1 GTSNPN and CDR2 SVGIG (reference sequence). In DNA, the CDR3 is TGTGCCTGGAGTGTGGGGAGCGGGAGTCAAGAGCAGTACTTC. This translates into CAWSVGSGSQEQYF.

The chain uses TRBV21-1 and TRBJ2-5; no check of the table's D call, TRBD1, against the DNA was made. TRBV21-1 is reported as a pseudogene. This CDR3 comprises 15 residues. CDR3: CASSKGGLRWETQYF. The CDR3 nucleotides are TGTGCCAGCAGCAAAGGGGGGCTCCGCTGGGAGACCCAGTACTTC.

The J gene is TRBJ2-1, the V gene TRBV2, with 14 bases identical to TRBD2. CDR1 is SNHLY and CDR2 is FYNNEI in the germline V gene. This CDR3 has 20 amino acids. V trimming: 6 bases; J trimming: 0 bases; junction bases outside the gene matches: 13. CDR3 DNA sequence: TGTGCCAGCAGCTCGATAGGACTAGCGGGAGGTCGGAGCTCCTACAATGAGCAGTTCTTC. Protein sequence: CASSSIGLAGGRSSYNEQFF. Based on the CDR3 plus reference TRBV2 and TRBJ2-1, the full variable domain is EPEVTQTPSHQVTQMGQEVILRCVPISNHLYFYWYRQILGQKVEFLVSFYNNEISEKSEIFDDQFSVERPDGSNFTLKIRSTKLEDSAMYFCASSSIGLAGGRSSYNEQFFGPGTRLTVL.

The chain links TRBV9 to TRBJ2-3, with 10 bases identical to TRBD2. The CDR3 runs to 16 residues. V was pared by 4 bases and J by 3 bases, with 8 bases of the junction left unmatched. Germline CDR1 is SGDLS and CDR2 is YYNGEE. The CDR3: CASSQIAGGTTDTQYF. In DNA form, the CDR3 reads TGTGCCAGCAGCCAGATAGCGGGGGGCACTACAGATACGCAGTATTTT.